These 22 T cell receptor beta chains came from one sample sequenced in a study of blood T cell repertoires in COVID-19 (dated by TCRdb to 2018 to 2021). Library construction relied on the immunoSEQ multiplex PCR assay. In TCRdb, the immuneACCESS table is reduced to in-frame sequences with V and J assigned. These tables do not hold every clone; where another copy was compared, an unresolved V gene accounts for under half, and the others remain unexplained. Recorded for this sample are some 380,000 clones; 81% of them occurred a single time. The ten largest clones take up more than 0.95% of the sample. The sample consisted of peripheral blood. These receptor sequences come from a human donor with acute or convalescent COVID-19. The donor label of this sample is uncertain.

The chain joins TRBV6-5 to TRBJ2-3, with D possibly TRBD1 on 6 matching bases. Germline V gene lookup returns CDR1 MNHEY and CDR2 SVGAGI. Between the trimmed V and J ends, which lost 9 bases and 4 bases, there was a span of 17 bases. The CDR3 has 14 residues. This CDR3 reads CASTLGQGPDTQYF. In DNA form, the CDR3 reads TGTGCCAGTACTCTCGGGCAGGGGCCAGATACGCAGTATTTT.

This clone was counted between two and nine times. Relative to the germline gene, one junction end is altered; a read error may explain this. This chain connects TRBV18 to TRBJ1-1; D is uncertain. The CDR3 totals 14 residues. Per the germline V gene, CDR1 is KGHSH and CDR2 is LQKENI. The DNA for the CDR3 is TGTGCCAGCTCACCTGACAAGAGTCTCTCGATGACCGATTTT. Its translation is CASSPDKSLSMTDF. Full variable domain (remainder filled in from reference TRBV18 and TRBJ1-1): NAGVMQNPRHLVRRRGQEARLRCSPMKGHSHVYWYRQLPEEGLKFMVYLQKENIIDESGMPKERFSAEFPKEGPSILRIQQVVRGDSAAYFCASSPDKSLSMTDFGQGTRLTVV.

J is TRBJ2-3 and V is TRBV19; the D gene is possibly TRBD2 (6 bases). CDR1 is LNHDA, CDR2 SQIVND, per germline (reference sequence). V was trimmed by 5 bases and J by 2 bases, leaving 11 bases between them. The CDR3 has 14 residues. CDR3 in DNA: TGTGCCAGTAGTTGGGGGGATACCACAGATACGCAGTATTTT. It yields the protein CASSWGDTTDTQYF.

This rearrangement joins TRBV15 to TRBJ2-2; 10 nucleotides match TRBD2. CDR1 and CDR2 (germline): LNHNV, YYDKDF (reference sequence). V dropped 0 bases and J dropped 6; count of bases not matched to a gene: 10. This CDR3 is 18 amino acids long. This CDR3 is CATSRDRSSGGGPGELFF. The CDR3 DNA reads as TGTGCCACCAGCAGAGACCGATCTAGCGGGGGAGGACCCGGGGAGCTGTTTTTT.

The rearrangement uses TRBV27 and TRBJ2-3, with D possibly TRBD1 on 6 matching bases. The V and J ends lost 5 bases and 7 bases respectively, with 13 bases between them. Germline lookup yields CDR1 MNHEY and CDR2 SMNVEV (reference sequence). The CDR3 sequence is 13 residues long. CDR3 DNA sequence: TGTGCCAGCAGTGCCCCACAGGGCTATACGCAGTATTTT. As protein: CASSAPQGYTQYF.

The rearrangement joins TRBV18 to TRBJ1-3; 9 bases map to TRBD1. Germline CDR1 KGHSH, CDR2 LQKENI. The length of the CDR3 is 14 residues. V shed 5 bases, J shed 4 bases, and the junction held 3 bases outside the gene matches. DNA for the CDR3: TGTGCCAGCTCAACGGGACAGGGAGGAAACACCATATATTTT. This encodes CASSTGQGGNTIYF.

This chain joins TRBV19 and TRBJ1-2; TRBD1 matches at 7 bases. Trimming cost V 6 bases and J 4 bases; bases outside gene matches: 11. The germline CDR1 and CDR2 sequences are LNHDA and SQIVND (reference sequence). The CDR3 has 15 residues. The CDR3 DNA is TGTGCCAGTAGCGCCCGGGACAGCAAATTCTATGGCTACACCTTC. Residues: CASSARDSKFYGYTF.

The chain couples TRBV19 to TRBJ2-5, with TRBD2 identical over 7 bases. Germline V gene lookup returns CDR1 LNHDA and CDR2 SQIVND (reference sequence). Trimming cost V 5 bases and J 7 bases; bases outside gene matches: 4. The CDR3 contains 12 residues. In DNA form, the CDR3 reads TGTGCCAGTAGTGAGGGGAGGGGGACCCAGTACTTC. Its protein product is CASSEGRGTQYF.

This chain joins TRBV12-3 or TRBV12-4 and TRBJ1-5, with D unclear. The CDR3 spans 13 residues. Between the trimmed V and J ends, which lost 6 bases and 2 bases, there was a span of 8 bases. This CDR3 reads CASSLYGNQPQHF. CDR3 coding DNA: TGTGCCAGCAGCCTATATGGCAATCAGCCCCAGCATTTT.

V is TRBV2 and J is TRBJ1-1, with a tentative D call TRBD1 (5 bases). This CDR3 comprises 15 residues. Trimming pared 1 base from V and 10 bases from J, leaving 19 bases between. Per the germline V gene, CDR1 is SNHLY and CDR2 is FYNNEI. The CDR3 coding sequence is TGTGCCAGCAGTGAAGTTGGGTTATTGGGGGAGGCAGCTTTCTTT. Protein product: CASSEVGLLGEAAFF.

Worth noting for this clone: Different DNA sequences within this sample yield the same CDR3. The chain recombines TRBV7-2 with TRBJ2-1; 11 positions agree with TRBD2. The germline V gene has CDR1 SGHTA and CDR2 FQGNSA. The trim removed 1 base at V and 3 bases at J, leaving 2 bases unmatched. CDR3 length equals 16 residues. CDR3 residues: CASSLGSGGVYNEQFF. The DNA for the CDR3 is TGTGCCAGCAGCTTAGGTAGCGGGGGGGTCTACAATGAGCAGTTCTTC. Combining the CDR3 with reference TRBV7-2 and TRBJ2-1 gives the whole variable domain GAGVSQSPSNKVTEKGKDVELRCDPISGHTALYWYRQSLGQGLEFLIYFQGNSAPDKSGLPSDRFSAERTGGSVSTLTIQRTQQEDSAVYLCASSLGSGGVYNEQFFGPGTRLTVL.

The V call is TRBV5-4, the J call TRBJ1-1, with 7 nucleotides matching TRBD1. Germline loops: CDR1 SGHNT, CDR2 YYREEE (reference sequence). The CDR3 is made up of 17 amino acids. Trimming took 1 base from V and 5 from J; bases not matched to a gene: 14. The CDR3 is CASSLSAGGTARTEAFF. The CDR3 DNA is TGTGCCAGCAGCTTGAGTGCAGGGGGGACGGCTCGGACTGAAGCTTTCTTT.

The table lists this clone with a few counts. The chain carries TRBV19 and TRBJ2-6, with D tentatively TRBD2 (7 bases). V was trimmed by 3 bases and J by 0 bases, leaving 15 bases between them. The germline CDR1 and CDR2 sequences are LNHDA and SQIVND (reference sequence). The CDR3 loop spans 18 amino acids. This chain's CDR3 is CASSMWGGGSSGANVLTF. The CDR3 coding sequence is TGTGCCAGTAGTATGTGGGGGGGCGGAAGCTCTGGGGCCAACGTCCTGACTTTC.

The gene calls are TRBV28 and TRBJ1-2; perhaps TRBD1 as D (6 bases). V was pared by 5 bases and J by 9 bases, with 13 bases between. This CDR3 spans 12 amino acids. Germline CDR1 reads MDHEN; CDR2 reads SYDVKM. Here the CDR3 reads CASSDRTGSYTF. The DNA of the CDR3 is TGTGCCAGCAGTGACAGGACTGGGAGCTACACCTTC.

The chain links TRBV28 to TRBJ1-5; perhaps TRBD1 as D (6 bases). CDR1 is MDHEN, CDR2 SYDVKM, per germline. The CDR3 is made up of 12 amino acids. V was trimmed by 5 bases and J by 6 bases, leaving 8 bases between them. In DNA form, the CDR3 reads TGTGCCAGCAGTCAGGGGACTCAGCCCCAGCATTTT. It translates to CASSQGTQPQHF.

The chain carries TRBV5-5 and TRBJ1-1, with D tentatively TRBD1 (5 bases). This CDR3 is built from 14 residues. The V and J ends lost 6 bases and 4 bases respectively, with 16 bases between them. The germline CDR1 and CDR2 sequences are SGHKS and YYEKEE (reference sequence). The CDR3, as DNA: TGTGCCAGCATTCGGGACTCAATTGGCACTGAAGCTTTCTTT. Amino acid sequence: CASIRDSIGTEAFF.

The V gene is TRBV10-3, the J gene TRBJ2-7; D remains ambiguous. Germline CDR1 is ENHRY and CDR2 is SYGVKD. This CDR3 has 11 amino acids. V dropped 2 bases and J dropped 3 bases, with 2 bases sitting between them. In DNA, the CDR3 is TGTGCCATCAGTGAGCTCTACGAGCAGTACTTC. This encodes CAISELYEQYF.

The chain couples TRBV7-2 to TRBJ1-1, with 11 bases matching TRBD1. Germline V CDR1 and CDR2: SGHTA, FQGNSA. The CDR3 covers 16 residues. J lost 3 bases, V lost 0 bases, and 3 bases had no gene match. CDR3 DNA: TGTGCCAGCAGCTTAGCGCTGGGACAGGGGGACACTGAAGCTTTCTTT. This sequence encodes CASSLALGQGDTEAFF.

The CDR3: CASSRFRSSYNEQFF. The CDR3 DNA is TGTGCCAGCAGCCGCTTTAGGAGCTCCTACAATGAGCAGTTCTTC. J is TRBJ2-1 and V is TRBV16; D gene ambiguous. Trimming took 4 bases from V and 0 from J, leaving 10 bases between them. The V gene's germline CDR1 is KGHSY and CDR2 FQNENV. There are 15 residues in the CDR3.

The J gene is TRBJ1-1, the V gene TRBV6-4; D is ambiguous. Germline V gene data show CDR1 as MRHNA and CDR2 as SNTAGT. The CDR3 runs 13 residues. Trimming removed 6 bases at V and 1 base at J, with 9 bases between. CDR3 amino acids: CASSLNRNTEAFF. CDR3 nucleotides: TGTGCCAGCAGCTTAAACAGGAACACTGAAGCTTTCTTT.

This rearrangement joins TRBV5-4 to TRBJ2-7; 8 positions match TRBD2. Germline lookup yields CDR1 SGHNT and CDR2 YYREEE (reference sequence). This CDR3 region has 16 residues. The V gene end was trimmed by 4 bases and the J gene end by 2 bases; junction bases not matched to a gene: 11. The CDR3 DNA reads TGTGCCAGCAGCCCCTCCAGCTTAGCGGGGCCCTACGAGCAGTACTTC. Translated, it gives CASSPSSLAGPYEQYF.

This rearrangement joins TRBV12-5 to TRBJ2-2; D is possibly TRBD1 (7 bases). V was trimmed by 5 bases and J by 0 bases, leaving 13 bases between them. The CDR3 has 16 residues. Germline CDR1 and CDR2: LGHNT and FRNRAP. The CDR3 region is CASGQGGSTNTGELFF. The DNA for the CDR3 is TGTGCTAGTGGTCAGGGGGGCAGCACGAACACCGGGGAGCTGTTTTTT.